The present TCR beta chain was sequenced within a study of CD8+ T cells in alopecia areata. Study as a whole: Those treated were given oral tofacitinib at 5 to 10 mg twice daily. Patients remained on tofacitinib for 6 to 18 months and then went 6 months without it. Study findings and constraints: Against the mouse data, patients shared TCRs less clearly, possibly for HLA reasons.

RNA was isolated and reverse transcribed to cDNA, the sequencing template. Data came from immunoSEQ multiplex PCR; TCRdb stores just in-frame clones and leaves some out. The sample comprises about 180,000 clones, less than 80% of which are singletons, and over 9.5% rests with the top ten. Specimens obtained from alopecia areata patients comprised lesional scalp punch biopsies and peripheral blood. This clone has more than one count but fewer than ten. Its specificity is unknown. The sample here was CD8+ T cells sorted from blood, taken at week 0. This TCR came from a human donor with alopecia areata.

CDR3 nucleotide sequence: TGTGCCAGCAGCTTAGTCATGGTGCAGCCCCAGCATTTT. Translation: CASSLVMVQPQHF. J is TRBJ1-5 and V is TRBV7-2; D gene uncertain. The V gene's germline CDR1 is SGHTA and CDR2 FQGNSA. Trimming shortened V by 1 base and J by 7 bases, and 8 bases separated the two germline ends. CDR3 length equals 13 residues.